This TCR beta chain is drawn from a study of cytomegalovirus exposure and HLA in healthy donors. The PCR ran on 60 Vbeta and 13 Jbeta primers. Measured with immunoSEQ multiplex PCR; TCRdb has only the in-frame clones, and not every one. In the table there are over 130,000 clones, 65% to 90% of which are singletons. V was pared by 4 bases and J by 6 bases, with 2 bases of the junction left unmatched. Germline lookup yields CDR1 SQVTM and CDR2 ANQGSEA. This CDR3 spans 12 amino acids. The chain couples TRBV29-1 to TRBJ1-4, with 7 bases fitting TRBD1. Sequenced sample: PBMCs. This TCR came from a female donor in good health and CMV-seronegative. CDR3 bases: TGCAGCGTTGGCAGGGGGGATGAAAAACTGTTTTTT. Residues: CSVGRGDEKLFF.